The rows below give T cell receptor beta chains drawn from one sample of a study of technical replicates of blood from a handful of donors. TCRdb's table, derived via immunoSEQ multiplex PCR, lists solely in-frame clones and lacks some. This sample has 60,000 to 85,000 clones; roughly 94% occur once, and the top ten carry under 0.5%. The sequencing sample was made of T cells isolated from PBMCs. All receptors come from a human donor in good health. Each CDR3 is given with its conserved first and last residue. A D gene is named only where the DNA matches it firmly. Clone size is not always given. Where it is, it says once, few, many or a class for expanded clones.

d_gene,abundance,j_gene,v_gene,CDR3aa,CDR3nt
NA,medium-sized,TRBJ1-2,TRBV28,CASSLFSGRDGYTF,TGTGCCAGCAGTTTATTCTCAGGGAGGGATGGCTACACCTTC
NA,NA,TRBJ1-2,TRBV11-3,CASSLTGYGYTF,TGTGCCAGCAGCTTGACAGGTTATGGCTACACCTTC
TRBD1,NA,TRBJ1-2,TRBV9,CASSFTSGQGAPSYTF,TGTGCCAGCAGCTTTACCTCGGGACAGGGGGCCCCAAGCTACACCTTC
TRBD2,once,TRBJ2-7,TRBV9,CASSVTSGSLAYEQYF,TGTGCCAGCAGCGTAACTAGCGGGAGTCTCGCCTACGAGCAGTACTTC
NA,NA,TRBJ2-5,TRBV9,CASSVDGIQETQYF,TGTGCCAGCAGCGTAGACGGGATACAAGAGACCCAGTACTTC
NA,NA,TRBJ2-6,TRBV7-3,CASSLPGNGANVLTF,TGTGCCAGCAGCTTACCGGGTAATGGGGCCAACGTCCTGACTTTC
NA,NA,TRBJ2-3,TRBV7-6,CASSPSSSWRRGTDTQYF,TGTGCCAGCAGCCCCAGCTCATCTTGGCGGAGGGGCACAGATACGCAGTATTTT
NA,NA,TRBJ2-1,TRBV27,CASSHGLEGRNEQFF,TGTGCCAGCAGCCACGGACTGGAGGGACGAAATGAGCAGTTCTTC
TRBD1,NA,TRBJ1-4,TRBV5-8,CASSPGTGGNVGEKLFF,TGTGCCAGCAGCCCCGGGACAGGGGGCAACGTGGGTGAAAAACTGTTTTTT
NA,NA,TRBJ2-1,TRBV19,CASSRDTIYSYNEQFF,TGTGCCAGTAGCAGGGACACAATCTACTCCTACAATGAGCAGTTCTTC
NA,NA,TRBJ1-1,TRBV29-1,CSVVGRAAEAFF,TGCAGCGTTGTAGGGAGGGCGGCTGAAGCTTTCTTT
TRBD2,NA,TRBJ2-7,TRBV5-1,CASSFTGGDYEQYF,TGCGCCAGCAGCTTTACGGGAGGGGACTACGAGCAGTACTTC
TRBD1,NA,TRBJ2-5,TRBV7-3,CASSPGTDRETQYF,TGTGCCAGCAGCCCGGGGACAGACCGAGAGACCCAGTACTTC
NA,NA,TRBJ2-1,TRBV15,CATSIGRERYNEQFF,TGTGCCACCAGCATTGGCAGGGAAAGGTACAATGAGCAGTTCTTC
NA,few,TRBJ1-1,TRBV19,CASSWQNTEAFF,TGTGCCAGTAGTTGGCAGAACACTGAAGCTTTCTTT
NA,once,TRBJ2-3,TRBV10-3,CAISEFSGNTDTQYF,TGTGCCATCAGTGAGTTCAGCGGAAACACAGATACGCAGTATTTT
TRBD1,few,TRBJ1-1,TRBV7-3,CASSLTPTGAAFF,TGTGCCAGCAGCTTAACCCCTACAGGGGCCGCTTTCTTT
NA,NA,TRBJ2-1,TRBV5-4,CASSLAGNEQFF,TGTGCCAGCAGCTTGGCGGGGAATGAGCAGTTCTTC
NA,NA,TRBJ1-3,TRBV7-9,CASSLVYAFTIYF,TGTGCCAGCAGCTTAGTCTATGCTTTCACCATATATTTT
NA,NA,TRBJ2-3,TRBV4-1,CASSQEGADTQYF,TGCGCCAGCAGCCAAGAAGGGGCAGATACGCAGTATTTT
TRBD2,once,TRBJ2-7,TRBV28,CATKAGDSYEQYF,TGTGCCACGAAGGCGGGAGACTCCTACGAGCAGTACTTC
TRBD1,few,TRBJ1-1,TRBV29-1,CSVEGQRDTEAFF,TGCAGCGTTGAGGGACAGAGGGACACTGAAGCTTTCTTT
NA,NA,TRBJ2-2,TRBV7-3,CASSLRLGGTGELFF,TGTGCCAGCAGCCTACGCCTTGGGGGGACCGGGGAGCTGTTTTTT
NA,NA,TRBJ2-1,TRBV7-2,CASSLAVASYNEQFF,TGTGCCAGCAGCTTAGCGGTGGCATCCTACAATGAGCAGTTCTTC
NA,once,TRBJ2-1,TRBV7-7,CASSLGRGQNEQFF,TGTGCTAGCAGCTTAGGTCGCGGGCAAAATGAGCAGTTCTTC
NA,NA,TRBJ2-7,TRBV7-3,CASSFKGAASTVAYEQYF,TGTGCCAGCAGCTTTAAAGGGGCGGCTTCAACGGTAGCCTACGAGCAGTACTTC
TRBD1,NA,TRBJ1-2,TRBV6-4,CASSPQGQGGGYTF,TGTGCCAGCAGCCCACAGGGACAGGGAGGTGGCTACACCTTC
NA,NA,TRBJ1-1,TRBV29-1,CSARPRGDTEAFF,TGCAGCGCTCGGCCACGGGGAGACACTGAAGCTTTCTTT
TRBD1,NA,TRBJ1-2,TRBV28,CASSTDRGEGYTF,TGTGCCAGCAGTACCGACAGGGGAGAAGGCTACACCTTC
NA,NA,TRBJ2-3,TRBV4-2,CATSLGGSTDTQYF,TGTGCCACCTCTCTGGGGGGAAGCACAGATACGCAGTATTTT
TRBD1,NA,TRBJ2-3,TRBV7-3,CASSPRGTSTDTQYF,TGTGCCAGCAGCCCCAGGGGGACAAGCACAGATACGCAGTATTTT
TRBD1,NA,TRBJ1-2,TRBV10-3,CAITVDRGNGYTF,TGTGCCATCACCGTGGACAGGGGTAATGGCTACACCTTC
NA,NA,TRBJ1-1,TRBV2,CASGSEVHTEAFF,TGTGCCAGCGGTTCTGAGGTCCACACTGAAGCTTTCTTT
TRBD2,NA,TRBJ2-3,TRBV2,CASSPPFLREVADTQYF,TGTGCCAGCAGTCCCCCCTTCTTGCGGGAGGTCGCAGATACGCAGTATTTT
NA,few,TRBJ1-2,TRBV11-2,CASSSAGGYTF,TGTGCCAGCAGCTCGGCGGGGGGCTACACCTTC
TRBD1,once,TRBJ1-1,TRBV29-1,CSVERQGDTEAFF,TGCAGCGTTGAAAGACAGGGAGACACTGAAGCTTTCTTT
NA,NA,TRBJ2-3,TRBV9,CASSVLDFFADTQYF,TGTGCCAGCAGCGTCCTAGATTTTTTTGCAGATACGCAGTATTTT
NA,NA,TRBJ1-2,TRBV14,CASSQGQRYGYTF,TGTGCCAGCAGCCAAGGGCAGCGTTATGGCTACACCTTC
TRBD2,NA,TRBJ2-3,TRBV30,CAWASGSRTDTQYF,TGTGCCTGGGCTAGCGGGAGTCGGACAGATACGCAGTATTTT
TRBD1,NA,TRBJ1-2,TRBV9,CASSAPTGGLHGYTF,TGTGCCAGCAGCGCCCCGACAGGGGGTCTCCACGGCTACACCTTC
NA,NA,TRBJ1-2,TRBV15,CATSRDPGGYTF,TGTGCCACCAGCAGAGATCCGGGAGGCTACACCTTC
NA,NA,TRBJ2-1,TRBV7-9,CASSFDIPYNEQFF,TGTGCCAGCAGCTTCGACATTCCCTACAATGAGCAGTTCTTC
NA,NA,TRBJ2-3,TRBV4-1,CASSHPTGTDTQYF,TGCGCCAGCAGCCATCCCACAGGGACAGATACGCAGTATTTT
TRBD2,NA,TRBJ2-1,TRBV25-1,CASSGGWVAGGNNEQFF,TGTGCCAGCAGTGGGGGTTGGGTAGCGGGAGGAAACAATGAGCAGTTCTTC
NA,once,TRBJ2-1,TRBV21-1,CASSKARLAGYSFNEQFF,TGTGCCAGCAGCAAAGCGAGGCTAGCGGGATACTCTTTCAATGAGCAGTTCTTC
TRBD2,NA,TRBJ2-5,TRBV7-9,CASSVRLAEYQETQYF,TGTGCCAGCAGCGTACGACTAGCGGAGTACCAAGAGACCCAGTACTTC
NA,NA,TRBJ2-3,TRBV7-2,CASSLGFPTDTQYF,TGTGCCAGCAGCTTGGGCTTCCCCACAGATACGCAGTATTTT
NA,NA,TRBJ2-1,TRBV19,CASTPRDWLPYNEQFF,TGTGCCAGTACCCCCCGAGACTGGCTCCCCTACAATGAGCAGTTCTTC